This entry concerns a single TCR beta chain. The data originate from a study of T cell changes during pregnancy in multiple sclerosis. With 1 base removed from V and 8 bases from J, the gap between germline ends came to 14 bases. Germline V gene data show CDR1 as SGHAT and CDR2 as FQNNGV. This CDR3 has 14 residues. Only in-frame clones appear in the TCRdb table, and some are missing; sequencing was by immunoSEQ multiplex PCR. The table lists fewer than 85,000 clones, about 89% of them singletons, with 1.5% to 2% in the top ten. The receptor was isolated from a female donor with multiple sclerosis, enrolled in a pregnancy study. Sequencing used peripheral blood, obtained before pregnancy. This sequence joins TRBV11-2 and TRBJ1-1; D possibly corresponds to TRBD1 (5 bases). CDR3 region: CASSLVFRVSEAFF. The CDR3 region has the DNA TGTGCCAGCAGCTTAGTGTTCAGGGTGTCCGAAGCTTTCTTT. The whole variable domain, filled in from reference TRBV11-2 and TRBJ1-1, reads EAGVAQSPRYKIIEKRQSVAFWCNPISGHATLYWYQQILGQGPKLLIQFQNNGVVDDSQLPKDRFSAERLKGVDSTLKIQPAKLEDSAVYLCASSLVFRVSEAFFGQGTRLTVV.